This T cell receptor beta chain stems from a study of cytomegalovirus exposure and HLA in healthy donors. Study-level results: In vitro work confirmed that a few CMV-associated chains recognize CMV antigens.

PCR was performed using 60 Vbeta and 13 Jbeta primers. TCRdb keeps only in-frame clones here, not all; method: immunoSEQ multiplex PCR. The sample carries some 170,000 clones, around four fifths recorded once. Comments on this clone: The target antigen is unknown.

CDR3 size: 15 residues. Trimming cost V 3 bases and J 5 bases; bases outside gene matches: 8. CDR1 SGHAT and CDR2 FQNNGV come from the germline V gene. Though probably carrying unrecorded immune exposures, donors were nominally healthy at sampling. The chain is built from TRBV11-2 and TRBJ2-5; 8 nucleotides agree with TRBD2. Material for sequencing was PBMCs. This receptor was taken from a woman aged 55-70 years in good health and CMV-seropositive. CDR3 DNA: TGTGCCAGCAGCTTCGGGGGGGCCGCGGTGGAGACCCAGTACTTC. Amino acids: CASSFGGAAVETQYF.